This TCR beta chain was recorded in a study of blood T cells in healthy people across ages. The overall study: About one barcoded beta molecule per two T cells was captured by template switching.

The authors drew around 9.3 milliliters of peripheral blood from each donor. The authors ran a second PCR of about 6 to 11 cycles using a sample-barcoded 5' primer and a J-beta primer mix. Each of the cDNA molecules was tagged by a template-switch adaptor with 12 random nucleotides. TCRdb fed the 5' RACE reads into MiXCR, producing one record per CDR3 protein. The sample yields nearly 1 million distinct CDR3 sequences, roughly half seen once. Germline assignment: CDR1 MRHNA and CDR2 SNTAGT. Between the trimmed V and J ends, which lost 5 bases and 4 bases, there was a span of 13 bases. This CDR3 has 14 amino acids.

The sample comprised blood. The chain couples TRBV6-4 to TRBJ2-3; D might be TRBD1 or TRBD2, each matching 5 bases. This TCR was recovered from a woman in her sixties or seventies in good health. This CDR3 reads CASSRGPPPDTQYF. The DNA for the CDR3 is TGTGCCAGCAGTCGGGGCCCTCCCCCAGATACGCAGTATTTT.